What follows are 18 T cell receptor beta chains derived from one specimen sequenced in a study of T cells in Graves' hyperthyroidism and ophthalmopathy. RNA transcripts gave rise to amplified TCR beta CDR3 regions. The study used the HTBI primer set for a first-round RT-PCR of the TCR CDR3. TCRdb ran MiXCR on the multiplex PCR reads and lists one entry per CDR3 protein. The sample holds a few hundred thousand distinct CDR3 sequences, about 17% seen once. Sample: blood. Every receptor here comes from a woman in her sixties or seventies with Graves' ophthalmopathy.

Of note for this clonotype: A much larger clone lies a single base off, so this may be a read error. The chain joins TRBV2 to TRBJ2-1, with TRBD1 matching 7 bases. Per the germline V gene, CDR1 is SNHLY and CDR2 is FYNNEI. The CDR3 has 15 residues. The CDR3 region has the DNA TGTGTCAGCAGTGAGCGACAGGGACCCTACAATGAGCAGTTCTTC. It codes for CVSSERQGPYNEQFF.

This clonotype appeared a few times. The J gene is TRBJ1-2, the V gene TRBV5-1; no clear D gene. CDR1 and CDR2 (germline): SGHRS, YFSETQ. The CDR3 has 17 residues. Trimming removed 3 bases at V and 3 bases at J, with 21 bases between. CDR3 sequence: CASSSTSRGVVHYGYTF. CDR3 sequence (DNA): TGCGCCAGCAGCTCCACAAGTCGCGGCGTCGTACACTATGGCTACACCTTC.

This clonotype was detected ten times or more. The chain has TRBV29-1 and TRBJ1-1; D is unclear. Trimming shortened V by 4 bases and J by 0 bases, and 12 bases separated the two germline ends. From germline, CDR1 is SQVTM and CDR2 ANQGSEA. The length of the CDR3 is 14 residues. The DNA for the CDR3 is TGCAGCGTTGGGGGTTTGCGGGTGAACACTGAAGCTTTCTTT. Translated, it gives CSVGGLRVNTEAFF.

This sequence joins TRBV6-1 and TRBJ1-1; 11 bases map to TRBD1. The junction had 6 bases not matched to a gene; V was cut back by 6 bases and J by 6 bases. CDR3 length: 14 residues. CDR1 MNHNS and CDR2 SASEGT come from the germline V gene. CDR3 nucleotide sequence: TGTGCCAGCAGGAGACCGGGACAGGGGGCTGAAGCTTTCTTT. It codes for CASRRPGQGAEAFF.

This clonotype was recorded many times. The V gene is TRBV2, the J gene TRBJ1-1; D not certain. The V gene's germline CDR1 is SNHLY and CDR2 FYNNEI. V lost 0 bases to trimming and J lost 7 bases, with 15 bases between them. This CDR3 spans 15 amino acids. The CDR3 DNA is TGTGCCAGCAGTGAAGCTGGCATCGGTCTGGGTGAAGCTTTCTTT. Its translation: CASSEAGIGLGEAFF.

There are many counts of this clonotype. CDR3 sequence reads: CASSEGTGYSAFF. CDR3 nucleotides: TGTGCCAGCAGTGAAGGCACAGGGTATTCGGCTTTCTTT. The chain links TRBV25-1 to TRBJ1-1; weak D call: TRBD1 (6 bases). Per germline, CDR1 MGHDK and CDR2 SYGVNS. CDR3 length equals 13 residues. The germline V and J ends were trimmed by 2 bases and 11 bases, with 15 bases remaining between them.

Only a few counts were recorded for this clonotype. The chain couples TRBV5-6 to TRBJ1-1; no clear D. Trimming shortened V by 6 bases and J by 1 base, and 10 bases separated the two germline ends. The length of the CDR3 is 13 residues. Germline loops: CDR1 SGHDT, CDR2 YYEEEE. CDR3 DNA sequence: TGTGCCAGCACCATGTACAAGAACACTGAAGCTTTCTTT. It codes for CASTMYKNTEAFF.

At least ten counts were recorded for this clonotype. The V call is TRBV6-2 or TRBV6-3, the J call TRBJ2-1; TRBD2 matches 8 bases. The CDR3 runs 12 residues. The junction had 3 bases not matched to a gene; V was cut back by 5 bases and J by 9 bases. CDR1 MNHEY and CDR2 SVGEGT come from the germline V gene. The CDR3 loop reads CASSRLATEQFF. The CDR3 bases are TGTGCCAGCAGTCGACTAGCGACTGAGCAGTTCTTC.

This clonotype has only a few counts. The chain links TRBV29-1 to TRBJ2-7; 10 bases match TRBD1. Germline values: CDR1 SQVTM, CDR2 ANQGSEA. This CDR3 spans 18 amino acids. The ends lost 1 base at V and 2 bases at J; junction bases unmatched: 14. CDR3: CSVEVATGGFSEAYEQYF. For the CDR3, the DNA is TGCAGCGTTGAAGTGGCGACAGGGGGCTTTAGCGAAGCCTACGAGCAGTACTTC.

Only a few counts were recorded for this clonotype. The V call is TRBV27, the J call TRBJ2-2; D gene unclear. V lost 7 bases and J lost 0, with 12 bases in between. CDR1 and CDR2 from the germline V gene are MNHEY and SMNVEV (reference sequence). The CDR3 runs to 15 residues. CDR3: CASTQNSPNTGELFF. CDR3 nucleotides: TGTGCCAGCACCCAAAACAGTCCGAACACCGGGGAGCTGTTTTTT.

This clonotype was counted at least ten times. The rearrangement joins TRBV27 to TRBJ2-7; 11 bases match TRBD1. The CDR3 has 15 residues. Germline V gives CDR1 MNHEY, CDR2 SMNVEV (reference sequence). The trim removed 5 bases at V and 4 bases at J, leaving 7 bases unmatched. This CDR3 is CASSQWTGGSYEQYF. CDR3 DNA sequence: TGTGCCAGCAGTCAATGGACAGGGGGCAGTTACGAGCAGTACTTC.

The table lists this clonotype with a few counts. The chain is built from TRBV13 and TRBJ2-7; D gene ambiguous. The CDR3 contains 14 residues. Trimming pared 1 base from V and 2 bases from J, leaving 9 bases between. Per germline, CDR1 PRHDT and CDR2 FYEKMQ (reference sequence). The CDR3 DNA sequence: TGTGCCAGCAGCTTAGATGGGGTTACCTACGAGCAGTACTTC. Translating gives CASSLDGVTYEQYF.

This clonotype was counted between two and nine times. The junction shows a germline mismatch at one end, possibly a read error. The chain recombines TRBV6-4 with TRBJ2-7; no reliable D call. This CDR3 has 13 amino acids. Germline assignment: CDR1 MRHNA and CDR2 SNTAGT. The CDR3 coding sequence is TGTGCCAGCAGTTACTCGCCAGAGTCGGAGCAGTACTTC. Residues: CASSYSPESEQYF.

In this sample, this clonotype turned up once. The V and J genes are TRBV18 and TRBJ1-1; D is ambiguous. The CDR3 covers 15 residues. Deletions cut 5 bases from V and 3 bases from J, with 16 bases between. Germline CDR1 reads KGHSH; CDR2 reads LQKENI. This chain's CDR3 is CASSADANEDTEAFF. The DNA for the CDR3 is TGTGCCAGCTCAGCGGACGCTAATGAGGACACTGAAGCTTTCTTT.

In its sample, this clonotype was seen many times. The rearrangement links TRBV7-3 to TRBJ2-1; 12 nucleotides agree with TRBD2. Unmatched junction bases numbered 8, after V lost 3 bases and J lost 2 bases. CDR1 is SGHTA and CDR2 is FQGTGA in the germline V gene. The length of the CDR3 is 18 residues. This chain's CDR3 is CASSFSASGRAAYNEQFF. CDR3 nucleotides: TGTGCCAGCAGCTTCTCCGCTAGCGGGAGGGCCGCCTACAATGAGCAGTTCTTC.

The table lists this clonotype with a few counts. The chain links TRBV4-3 to TRBJ2-1; possibly TRBD2 for D (7 bases). Per germline, CDR1 LGHNA and CDR2 YSLEER. The V end lost 0 bases, the J end lost 7 bases, and 19 bases lay between the germline ends. CDR3 length equals 17 residues. The CDR3 sequence: CASSQDVGGAGENEQFF. As DNA, the CDR3 is TGCGCCAGCAGCCAAGATGTGGGGGGGGCCGGGGAGAATGAGCAGTTCTTC.

This clonotype was seen a few times. V usage is TRBV9 and J usage is TRBJ2-7; a possible D gene is TRBD1 (5 bases). V gave up 4 bases and J gave up 9 bases, with 14 bases separating them. This CDR3 is 12 amino acids long. Germline V gene data show CDR1 as SGDLS and CDR2 as YYNGEE. The CDR3 DNA sequence: TGTGCCAGCAGCCCCGCCCAGGGCGGGCAGTACTTC. Amino acid sequence: CASSPAQGGQYF.

This clonotype was found many times. This chain links TRBV18 with TRBJ1-1; D may be TRBD1 (5 bases). Trimming cost V 7 bases and J 1 base, with 10 bases left between them. Per the germline V gene, CDR1 is KGHSH and CDR2 is LQKENI. The CDR3 covers 13 residues. The CDR3 spells CASLQTENTEAFF. DNA of the CDR3: TGTGCCAGCTTACAGACAGAGAACACTGAAGCTTTCTTT.